This T cell receptor (beta chain) appears in the sequencing data of a study of vaccination and CD4 T cells after COVID-19. The CDR3 consists of 16 residues. The treatment: roughly 10-day PBMC culture with coronavirus spike peptide pools or control peptides (ViraFEST assay). As for this clonotype: What it binds is unknown.

General study results and limits: A relatively small number of convalescent patients were studied, and no early post-infection timepoints were included.

Oncomine TCR Beta short-read sequencing was applied to DNA from cultured CD4+ T cells. TCRdb used MiXCR to reprocess the PCR reads, holding one entry per CDR3 protein. This sample has 9,000 to 15,000 distinct CDR3 sequences; approximately 43% occur once, and the top ten carry about 7%. This rearrangement joins TRBV21-1 to TRBJ2-3; TRBD2, the table's D call, was not compared with the DNA. TRBV21-1 is termed a pseudogene. The source material was CD4+ T cells from blood, cultured in vitro. This receptor was taken from a human donor who had recovered from COVID-19. CDR3 region: CASSKPCGSSTDTQYF. The CDR3 DNA reads TGTGCCAGCAGCAAACCCTGCGGGAGTAGCACAGATACGCAGTATTTT.